Each of the 10 T cell receptor beta chains below was sequenced from the same sample in a study of cytomegalovirus exposure and HLA in healthy donors (dated by TCRdb to 2015 to 2018). The library was produced with the immunoSEQ multiplex PCR assay. For the multiplex PCR, a mixture combining 60 forward primers for TCR Vbeta segments and 13 reverse primers for TCR Jbeta segments was used. TCRdb carries this immuneACCESS record with in-frame sequences only. Its versions omit some clonotypes, under half of them owing to an unresolved V gene in the studies checked, with the rest unexplained. This sample comprises around 300,000 clones, 70% to 90% of them detected only once. About 2% of the sample is in the top ten clones. The sample comprised PBMCs. These receptors came from a woman between 18 and 30 years old in good health and CMV-seronegative.

The rearrangement uses TRBV10-2 and TRBJ2-5; D not resolved. V lost 0 bases and J lost 4, with 9 bases in between. The CDR3 consists of 14 residues. Per the germline V gene, CDR1 is WSHSY and CDR2 is SAAADI. The chain's CDR3 is CASSESIAGETQYF. The CDR3 DNA reads TGCGCCAGCAGTGAGTCGATCGCCGGAGAGACCCAGTACTTC.

In this sample, this clone turned up a few times. The V gene is TRBV29-1, the J gene TRBJ1-4; perhaps TRBD1 as D (5 bases). Germline V gene sequence: CDR1 SQVTM, CDR2 ANQGSEA. The CDR3 is made up of 14 amino acids. V lost 4 bases, J lost 8 bases, and 17 bases lay in between. CDR3 nucleotides: TGCAGCGTTGTAGGGGAAACAAAGGGAGAAAAACTGTTTTTT. Its translation is CSVVGETKGEKLFF. Full variable domain (remainder filled in from reference TRBV29-1 and TRBJ1-4): SAVISQKPSRDICQRGTSLTIQCQVDSQVTMMFWYRQQPGQSLTLIATANQGSEATYESGFVIDKFPISRPNLTFSTLTVSNMSPEDSSIYLCSVVGETKGEKLFFGSGTQLSVL.

The V gene is TRBV7-9, the J gene TRBJ1-1; the D gene is possibly TRBD1 (6 bases). V lost 9 bases and J 4 bases, leaving 12 bases between the germline ends. Looked up from germline, CDR1 is SEHNR and CDR2 is FQNEAQ (reference sequence). The CDR3 consists of 12 residues. The CDR3 DNA reads TGTGCCAGTCAGTCAGGGGCCACTGAAGCTTTCTTT. Translation gives CASQSGATEAFF.

The chain couples TRBV11-2 to TRBJ1-6; the D is unclear. Germline V gene lookup returns CDR1 SGHAT and CDR2 FQNNGV. Trimming took off 5 bases at V and 8 bases at J, with 7 bases between the two ends. There are 12 residues in the CDR3. The CDR3: CASSLNHSPLHF. The DNA of the CDR3 is TGTGCCAGCAGCCTAAACCATTCACCCCTCCACTTT.

The chain links TRBV6-1 to TRBJ1-5; D unresolved. With 1 base removed from V and 6 bases from J, the gap between germline ends came to 16 bases. The CDR3 totals 16 residues. Per the germline V gene, CDR1 is MNHNS and CDR2 is SASEGT. CDR3 DNA: TGTGCCAGCAGTGAAGGGTGGGTGGGCTCGGCTCAGCCCCAGCATTTT. Its protein product is CASSEGWVGSAQPQHF.

The rearrangement uses TRBV7-9 and TRBJ2-7; 8 bases are shared with TRBD2. CDR1 is SEHNR, CDR2 FQNEAQ, per germline (reference sequence). The CDR3 is 16 amino acids. The junction had 9 bases not matched to a gene; V was cut back by 4 bases and J by 1 base. Here the CDR3 reads CASSSSGTRRSYEQYF. The CDR3 coding sequence is TGTGCCAGCAGCTCGTCCGGGACTAGAAGGTCCTACGAGCAGTACTTC. Combining the CDR3 with reference TRBV7-9 and TRBJ2-7 gives the whole variable domain DTGVSQNPRHKITKRGQNVTFRCDPISEHNRLYWYRQTLGQGPEFLTYFQNEAQLEKSRLLSDRFSAERPKGSFSTLEIQRTEQGDSAMYLCASSSSGTRRSYEQYFGPGTRLTVT.

This clone appeared a few times. The V and J genes are TRBV19 and TRBJ2-7; unclear D gene. Germline loops: CDR1 LNHDA, CDR2 SQIVND (reference sequence). The CDR3 extends over 13 amino acids. V lost 1 base and J 3 bases, leaving 7 bases between the germline ends. CDR3 nucleotides: TGTGCCAGTAGTATAGGCAGGAACTACGAGCAGTACTTC. Its translation: CASSIGRNYEQYF.

The chain couples TRBV10-1 to TRBJ2-2; D gene unclear. Germline lookup yields CDR1 WNHNN and CDR2 SYGVQD (reference sequence). This CDR3 is 16 amino acids long. Trimming cost V 0 bases and J 1 base, with 9 bases left between them. The CDR3 region has the DNA TGCGCCAGCAGTGAGTCGACATCAGGGAACACCGGGGAGCTGTTTTTT. This translates into CASSESTSGNTGELFF.

The chain joins TRBV6-1 to TRBJ2-3, with D tentatively TRBD2 (5 bases). Germline V gene sequence: CDR1 MNHNS, CDR2 SASEGT. Trimming took off 7 bases at V and 6 bases at J, with 8 bases between the two ends. The CDR3 is made up of 11 amino acids. CDR3 sequence (DNA): TGTGCCAGCAACATAGCGGATACGCAGTATTTT. This translates into CASNIADTQYF.

This clone turned up a few times. This rearrangement joins TRBV6-1 to TRBJ1-2; D is possibly TRBD1 (6 bases). CDR3 length: 13 amino acids. CDR1 and CDR2 (germline): MNHNS, SASEGT. Trimming removed 4 bases at V and 8 bases at J, with 14 bases between. The CDR3 DNA follows: TGTGCCAGCAGTGTTGCCAGGGGCGGCGGCTACACCTTC. This sequence encodes CASSVARGGGYTF.